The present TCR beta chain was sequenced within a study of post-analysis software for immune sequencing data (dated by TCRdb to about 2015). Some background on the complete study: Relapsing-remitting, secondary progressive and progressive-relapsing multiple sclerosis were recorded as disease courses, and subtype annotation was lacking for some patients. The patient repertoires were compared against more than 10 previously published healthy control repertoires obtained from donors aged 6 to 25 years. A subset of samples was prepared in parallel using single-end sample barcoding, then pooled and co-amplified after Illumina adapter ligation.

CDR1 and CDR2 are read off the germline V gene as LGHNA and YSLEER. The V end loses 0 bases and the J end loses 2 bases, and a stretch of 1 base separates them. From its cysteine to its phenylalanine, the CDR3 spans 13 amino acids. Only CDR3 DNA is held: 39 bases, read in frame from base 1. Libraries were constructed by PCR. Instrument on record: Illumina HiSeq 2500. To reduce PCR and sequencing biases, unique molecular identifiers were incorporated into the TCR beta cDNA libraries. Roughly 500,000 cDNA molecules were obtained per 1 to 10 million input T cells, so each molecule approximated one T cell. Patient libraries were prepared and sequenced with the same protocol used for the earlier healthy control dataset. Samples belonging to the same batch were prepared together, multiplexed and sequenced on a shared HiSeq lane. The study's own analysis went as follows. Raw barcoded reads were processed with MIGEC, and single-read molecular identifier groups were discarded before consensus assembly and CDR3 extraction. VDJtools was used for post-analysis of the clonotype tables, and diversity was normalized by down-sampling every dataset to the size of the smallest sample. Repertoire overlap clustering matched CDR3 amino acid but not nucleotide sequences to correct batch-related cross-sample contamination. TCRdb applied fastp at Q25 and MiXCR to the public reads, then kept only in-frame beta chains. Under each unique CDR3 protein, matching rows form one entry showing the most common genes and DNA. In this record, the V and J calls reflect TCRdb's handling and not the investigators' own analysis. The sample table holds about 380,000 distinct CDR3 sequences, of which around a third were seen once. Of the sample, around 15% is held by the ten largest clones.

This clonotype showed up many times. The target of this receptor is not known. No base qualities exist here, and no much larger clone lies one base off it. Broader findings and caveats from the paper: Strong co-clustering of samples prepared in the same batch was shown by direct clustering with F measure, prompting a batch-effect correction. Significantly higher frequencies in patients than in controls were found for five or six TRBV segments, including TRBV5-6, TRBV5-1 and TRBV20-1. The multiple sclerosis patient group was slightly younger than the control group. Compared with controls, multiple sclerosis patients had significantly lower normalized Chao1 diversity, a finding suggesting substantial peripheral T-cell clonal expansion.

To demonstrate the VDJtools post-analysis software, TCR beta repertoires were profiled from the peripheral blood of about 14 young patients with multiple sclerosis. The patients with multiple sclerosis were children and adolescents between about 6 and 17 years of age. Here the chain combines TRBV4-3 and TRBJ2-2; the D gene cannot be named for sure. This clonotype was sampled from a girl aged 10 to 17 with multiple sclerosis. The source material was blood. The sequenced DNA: TGCGCCAGCAGCCAAGATAACACCGGGGAGCTGTTTTTT. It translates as CASSQDNTGELFF.